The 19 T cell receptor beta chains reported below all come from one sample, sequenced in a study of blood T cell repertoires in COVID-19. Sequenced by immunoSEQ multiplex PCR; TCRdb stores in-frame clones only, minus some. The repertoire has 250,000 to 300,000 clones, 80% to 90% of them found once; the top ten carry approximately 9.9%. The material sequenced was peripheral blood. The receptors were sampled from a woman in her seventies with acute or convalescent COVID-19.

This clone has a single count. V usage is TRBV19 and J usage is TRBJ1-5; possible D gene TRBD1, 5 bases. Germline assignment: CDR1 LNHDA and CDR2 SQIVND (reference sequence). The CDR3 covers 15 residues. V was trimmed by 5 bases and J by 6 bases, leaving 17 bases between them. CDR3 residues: CASSSSGGEIQPQHF. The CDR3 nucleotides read TGTGCCAGTAGTTCTTCGGGGGGGGAGATTCAGCCCCAGCATTTT.

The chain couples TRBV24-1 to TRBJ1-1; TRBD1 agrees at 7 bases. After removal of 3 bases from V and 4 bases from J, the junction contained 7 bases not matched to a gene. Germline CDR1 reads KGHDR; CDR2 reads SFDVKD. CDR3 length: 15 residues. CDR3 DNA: TGTGCCACCAGTGATACCCGGACAGGAGCCACTGAAGCTTTCTTT. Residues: CATSDTRTGATEAFF.

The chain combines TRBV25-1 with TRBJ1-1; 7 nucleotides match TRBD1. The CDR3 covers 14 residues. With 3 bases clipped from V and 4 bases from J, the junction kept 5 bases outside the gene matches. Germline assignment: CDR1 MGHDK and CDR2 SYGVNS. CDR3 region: CASSDQGQVTEAFF. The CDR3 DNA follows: TGTGCCAGCAGTGATCAAGGACAGGTCACTGAAGCTTTCTTT.

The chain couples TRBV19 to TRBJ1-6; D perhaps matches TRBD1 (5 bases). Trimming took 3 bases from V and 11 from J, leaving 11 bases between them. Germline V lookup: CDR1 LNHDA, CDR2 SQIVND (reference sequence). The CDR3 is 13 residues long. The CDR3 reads CASSIAGQTPLHF. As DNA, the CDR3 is TGTGCCAGTAGTATCGCAGGGCAGACACCCCTCCACTTT.

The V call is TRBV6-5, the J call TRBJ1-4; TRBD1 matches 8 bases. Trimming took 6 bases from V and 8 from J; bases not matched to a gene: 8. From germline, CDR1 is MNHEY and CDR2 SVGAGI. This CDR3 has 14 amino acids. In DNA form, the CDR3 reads TGTGCCAGCAGCATGACAGGGGCGGGAGAAAAACTGTTTTTT. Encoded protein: CASSMTGAGEKLFF.

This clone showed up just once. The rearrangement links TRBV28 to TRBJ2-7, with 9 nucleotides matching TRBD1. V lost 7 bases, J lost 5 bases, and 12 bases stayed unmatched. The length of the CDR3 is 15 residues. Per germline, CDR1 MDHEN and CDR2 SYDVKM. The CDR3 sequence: CASTGQGQGLHEQYF. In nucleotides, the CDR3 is TGTGCCAGCACCGGCCAGGGACAGGGTTTACACGAGCAGTACTTC.

The CDR3 is CASSYRTSGGDTQYF. As DNA, the CDR3 is TGTGCCAGCAGCTACCGGACTAGCGGGGGGGATACGCAGTATTTT. This chain uses TRBV5-4 with TRBJ2-3; TRBD2 matches at 14 bases. The V and J ends lost 3 bases and 6 bases, in that order; junction bases with no gene match: 3. This CDR3 is built from 15 residues. The V gene's germline CDR1 is SGHNT and CDR2 YYREEE (reference sequence).

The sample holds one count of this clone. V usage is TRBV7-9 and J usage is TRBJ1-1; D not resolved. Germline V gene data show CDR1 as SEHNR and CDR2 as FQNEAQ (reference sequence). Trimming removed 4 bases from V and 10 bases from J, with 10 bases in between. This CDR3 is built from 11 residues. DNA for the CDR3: TGTGCCAGCAGCTCGTCTTTCGGAGCTTTCTTT. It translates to CASSSSFGAFF. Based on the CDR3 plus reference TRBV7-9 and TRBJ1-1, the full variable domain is DTGVSQNPRHKITKRGQNVTFRCDPISEHNRLYWYRQTLGQGPEFLTYFQNEAQLEKSRLLSDRFSAERPKGSFSTLEIQRTEQGDSAMYLCASSSSFGAFFGQGTRLTVV.

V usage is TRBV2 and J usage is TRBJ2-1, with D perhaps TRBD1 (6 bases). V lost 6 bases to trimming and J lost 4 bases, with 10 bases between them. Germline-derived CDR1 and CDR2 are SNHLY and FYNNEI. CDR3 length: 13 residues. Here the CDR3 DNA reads TGTGCCAGCAGCTTCACAGGGTACAATGAGCAGTTCTTC. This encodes CASSFTGYNEQFF.

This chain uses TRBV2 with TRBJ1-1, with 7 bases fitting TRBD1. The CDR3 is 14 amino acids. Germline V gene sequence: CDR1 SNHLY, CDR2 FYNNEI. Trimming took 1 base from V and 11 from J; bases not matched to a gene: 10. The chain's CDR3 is CASSEVRATGEAFF. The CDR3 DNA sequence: TGTGCCAGCAGTGAAGTTCGCGCAACAGGGGAGGCTTTCTTT.

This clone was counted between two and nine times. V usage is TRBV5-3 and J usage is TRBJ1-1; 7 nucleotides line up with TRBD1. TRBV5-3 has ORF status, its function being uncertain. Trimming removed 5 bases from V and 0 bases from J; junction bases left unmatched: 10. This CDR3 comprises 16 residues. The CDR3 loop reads CARRLQGESMNTEAFF. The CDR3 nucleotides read TGTGCCAGAAGACTGCAGGGGGAAAGCATGAACACTGAAGCTTTCTTT.

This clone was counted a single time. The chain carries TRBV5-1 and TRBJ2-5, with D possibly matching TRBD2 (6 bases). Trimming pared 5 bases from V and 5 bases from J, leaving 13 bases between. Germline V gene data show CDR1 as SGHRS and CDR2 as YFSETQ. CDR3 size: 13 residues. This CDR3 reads CASREGTEETQYF. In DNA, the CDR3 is TGCGCCAGCAGGGAGGGGACCGAGGAGACCCAGTACTTC.

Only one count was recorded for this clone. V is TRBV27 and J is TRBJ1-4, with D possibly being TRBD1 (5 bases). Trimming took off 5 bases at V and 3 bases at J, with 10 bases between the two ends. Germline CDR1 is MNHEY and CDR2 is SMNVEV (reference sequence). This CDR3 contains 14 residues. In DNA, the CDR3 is TGTGCCAGCAGTATGGGGGGGGCTAATGAAAAACTGTTTTTT. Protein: CASSMGGANEKLFF.

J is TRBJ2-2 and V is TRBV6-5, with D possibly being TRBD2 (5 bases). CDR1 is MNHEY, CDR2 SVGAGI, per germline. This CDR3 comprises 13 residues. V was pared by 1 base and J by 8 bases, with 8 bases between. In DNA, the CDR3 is TGTGCCAGCAGTTACTTGAGGGTGGGGGAGCTGTTTTTT. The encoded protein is CASSYLRVGELFF.

CDR3 sequence (DNA): TGTGCCAGCAGTAAAGGGGCCGGCGAGCAGTACTTC. This encodes CASSKGAGEQYF. The rearrangement joins TRBV27 to TRBJ2-7; TRBD1 might be the D (5 bases). The CDR3 extends over 12 amino acids. V was shortened by 5 bases and J by 6 bases, with 11 bases between the two germline ends. CDR1 and CDR2 from the germline V gene are MNHEY and SMNVEV (reference sequence).

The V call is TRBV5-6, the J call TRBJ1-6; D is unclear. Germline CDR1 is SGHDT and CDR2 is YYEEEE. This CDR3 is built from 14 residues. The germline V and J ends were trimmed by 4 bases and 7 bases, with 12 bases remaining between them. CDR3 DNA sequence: TGTGCCAGCAGCAACCGGGGAGGGAATTCACCCCTCCACTTT. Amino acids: CASSNRGGNSPLHF. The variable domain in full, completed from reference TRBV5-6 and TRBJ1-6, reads DAGVTQSPTHLIKTRGQQVTLRCSPKSGHDTVSWYQQALGQGPQFIFQYYEEEERQRGNFPDRFSGHQFPNYSSELNVNALLLGDSALYLCASSNRGGNSPLHFGNGTRLTVT.

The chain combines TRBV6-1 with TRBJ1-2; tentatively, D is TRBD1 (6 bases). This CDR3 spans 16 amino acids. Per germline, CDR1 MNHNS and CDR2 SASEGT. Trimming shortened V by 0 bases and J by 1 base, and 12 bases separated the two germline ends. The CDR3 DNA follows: TGTGCCAGCAGTGAAGCCGGGACAATGGGTAACTATGGCTACACCTTC. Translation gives CASSEAGTMGNYGYTF.

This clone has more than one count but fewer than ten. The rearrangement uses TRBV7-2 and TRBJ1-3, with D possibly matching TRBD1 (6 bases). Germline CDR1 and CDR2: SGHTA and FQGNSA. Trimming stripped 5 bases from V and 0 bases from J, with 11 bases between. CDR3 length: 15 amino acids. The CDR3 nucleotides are TGTGCCAGCAGCGTGGACAGCTTCTCTGGAAACACCATATATTTT. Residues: CASSVDSFSGNTIYF. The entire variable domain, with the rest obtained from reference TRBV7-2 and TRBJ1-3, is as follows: GAGVSQSPSNKVTEKGKDVELRCDPISGHTALYWYRQSLGQGLEFLIYFQGNSAPDKSGLPSDRFSAERTGGSVSTLTIQRTQQEDSAVYLCASSVDSFSGNTIYFGEGSWLTVV.

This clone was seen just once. The chain's CDR3 is CASSPTPGGAREQYF. CDR3 DNA sequence: TGTGCCAGCAGTCCAACCCCGGGGGGGGCTCGGGAGCAGTACTTC. J is TRBJ2-7 and V is TRBV7-9, with TRBD2 matching 8 bases. V was clipped by 6 bases and J by 7 bases; unmatched bases: 14. Germline values: CDR1 SEHNR, CDR2 FQNEAQ (reference sequence). CDR3 length: 15 amino acids. The whole variable domain, remainder taken from reference TRBV7-9 and TRBJ2-7, is DTGVSQNPRHKITKRGQNVTFRCDPISEHNRLYWYRQTLGQGPEFLTYFQNEAQLEKSRLLSDRFSAERPKGSFSTLEIQRTEQGDSAMYLCASSPTPGGAREQYFGPGTRLTVT.